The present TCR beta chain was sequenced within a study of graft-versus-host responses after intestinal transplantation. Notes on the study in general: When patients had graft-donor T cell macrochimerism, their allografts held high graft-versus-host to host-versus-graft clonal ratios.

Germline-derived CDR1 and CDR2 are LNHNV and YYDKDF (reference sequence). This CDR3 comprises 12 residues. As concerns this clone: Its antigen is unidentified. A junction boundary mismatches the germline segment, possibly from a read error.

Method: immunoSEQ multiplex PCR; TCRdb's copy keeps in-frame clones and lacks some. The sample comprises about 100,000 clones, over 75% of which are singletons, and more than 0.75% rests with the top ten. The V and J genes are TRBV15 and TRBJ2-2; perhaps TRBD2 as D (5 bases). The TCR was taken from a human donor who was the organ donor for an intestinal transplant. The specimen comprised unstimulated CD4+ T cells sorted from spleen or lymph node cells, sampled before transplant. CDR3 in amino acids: CATSRELGKLFF. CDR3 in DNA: TGTGCCACCAGCAGAGAACTCGGGAAGCTGTTTTTT.